This T cell receptor beta chain came from a study of cytomegalovirus exposure and HLA in healthy donors. At the level of the study: The Caucasian-associated ancestry cluster held 65% to 90% of more than 350 genotyped donors. Study outcomes and limitations: The authors enumerated 150 to 200 TCR beta chains as linked to cytomegalovirus. In a later analysis, TCR beta V- and J-gene trimming showed a link to a missense DCLRE1C variant.

The study ran its PCR with 60 Vbeta and 13 Jbeta primers. Method: immunoSEQ multiplex PCR; TCRdb's copy keeps in-frame clones and lacks some. The sample records about 150,000 clones, over 60% being singletons. As regards this clone: The antigen is undetermined.

Sequencing was carried out using PBMCs. The clonotype comes from a man aged 35-49 years in good health and CMV-seronegative.

CDR3 DNA sequence: TGTGCCAGCAGCCCTCCCGGGTGGGGGGATGAAAAACTGTTTTTT. The encoded protein is CASSPPGWGDEKLFF. This chain connects TRBV14 to TRBJ1-4; a weak D match, TRBD1 (5 bases). The CDR3 totals 15 residues. The V end lost 4 bases, the J end lost 6 bases, and 15 bases lay between the germline ends. CDR1 and CDR2 (germline): SGHDN, FVKESK.